This is a list of T cell receptor beta chains from one sample in a study of T cell responses to AZD1222 COVID-19 vaccine. Libraries were prepared by immunoSEQ multiplex PCR; TCRdb keeps only in-frame clonotypes and omits some of them. The data hold around 150,000 clones, with about 95% observed a single time. The material sequenced was peripheral blood, taken on day 0 of AZD1222 vaccination. The source of these receptors is an adult in good health. Both conserved end residues are part of each CDR3. A D gene is named only where the DNA matches it firmly. Size tells how often a clone was seen (once, few, many) or the class of an expanded clone, and some rows leave it out.

v_gene,abundance,j_gene,d_gene,CDR3aa,CDR3nt
TRBV6-4,NA,TRBJ2-3,NA,CASSDSGWNTDTQYF,TGTGCCAGCAGTGACTCTGGGTGGAACACAGATACGCAGTATTTT
TRBV6-5,NA,TRBJ2-2,NA,CASSSNLGGTGELFF,TGTGCCAGCAGCTCTAATTTAGGGGGCACCGGGGAGCTGTTTTTT
TRBV14,NA,TRBJ1-2,NA,CASSPYGTDYGYTF,TGTGCCAGCAGTCCCTACGGGACGGACTATGGCTACACCTTC
TRBV18,NA,TRBJ1-4,NA,CASSPWGSQGEKLFF,TGTGCCAGCTCACCATGGGGTTCCCAAGGTGAAAAACTGTTTTTT
TRBV7-2,NA,TRBJ1-6,TRBD1,CASSPSGQGNSPLHF,TGTGCCAGCAGCCCCTCGGGACAGGGGAATTCACCCCTCCACTTT
TRBV6-1,NA,TRBJ1-4,NA,CASSEGQFITRTNEKLFF,TGTGCCAGCAGTGAAGGGCAGTTCATCACGCGAACTAATGAAAAACTGTTTTTT
TRBV30,once,TRBJ1-5,NA,CAWSGGGGGQPQHF,TGTGCCTGGAGTGGTGGGGGAGGAGGTCAGCCCCAGCATTTT
TRBV7-9,NA,TRBJ2-3,NA,CASSRTSVLTDTQYF,TGTGCCAGCAGCCGGACGAGTGTACTCACAGATACGCAGTATTTT
TRBV2,few,TRBJ1-2,NA,CASSEELQGPVYTF,TGTGCCAGCAGTGAGGAATTACAGGGCCCCGTGTACACCTTC
TRBV7-8,NA,TRBJ1-5,NA,CASSWSPYSNQPQHF,TGTGCCAGCAGCTGGAGCCCTTATAGCAATCAGCCCCAGCATTTT
TRBV7-3,NA,TRBJ1-1,NA,CASSLRGGSTEAFF,TGTGCCAGCAGCTTAAGGGGGGGAAGTACTGAAGCTTTCTTT
TRBV29-1,NA,TRBJ1-2,NA,CSVVSRTYGYTF,TGCAGCGTTGTGTCCAGGACATATGGCTACACCTTC
TRBV5-1,NA,TRBJ1-1,NA,CASSGQGSNTEAFF,TGCGCCAGCAGTGGTCAGGGGTCGAACACTGAAGCTTTCTTT
TRBV29-1,NA,TRBJ2-3,NA,CSVDSPSDPSTDTQYF,TGCAGCGTTGACAGCCCTAGCGACCCGAGCACAGATACGCAGTATTTT
TRBV7-2,NA,TRBJ1-1,TRBD1,CASSSYRGITEAFF,TGTGCCAGCAGCTCATACAGGGGTATAACTGAAGCTTTCTTT
TRBV5-1,NA,TRBJ2-1,NA,CASSLTLGAGNEQFF,TGCGCCAGCAGCTTGACACTAGGGGCGGGCAATGAGCAGTTCTTC
TRBV3-1/TRBV3-2,once,TRBJ2-1,NA,CASSRSVNSYNEQFF,TGTGCCAGCAGCCGGTCGGTGAACTCCTACAATGAGCAGTTCTTC
TRBV3-1/TRBV3-2,NA,TRBJ1-1,NA,CASSQEGNTEAFF,TGTGCCAGCAGCCAAGAGGGGAACACTGAAGCTTTCTTT
TRBV15,once,TRBJ2-1,NA,CATSRGSREDEQFF,TGTGCCACCAGCAGAGGGTCAAGAGAGGATGAGCAGTTCTTC
TRBV5-4,NA,TRBJ2-1,NA,CASSLISNEQFF,TGTGCCAGCAGCTTGATCAGTAATGAGCAGTTCTTC
TRBV6-5,NA,TRBJ1-2,NA,CASSYSRTGNYGYTF,TGTGCCAGCAGTTACTCAAGGACCGGTAACTATGGCTACACCTTC
TRBV18,NA,TRBJ2-5,NA,CASSPTIQETQYF,TGTGCCAGCTCACCAACTATACAAGAGACCCAGTACTTC
TRBV5-1,once,TRBJ2-1,NA,CASGGLGEQFF,TGCGCCAGTGGGGGCTTAGGTGAGCAGTTCTTC
TRBV15,NA,TRBJ2-5,TRBD1,CATSSDRAIRETQYF,TGTGCCACCAGCAGCGACAGGGCCATTCGGGAGACCCAGTACTTC
TRBV7-2,NA,TRBJ2-1,TRBD2,CASSLSLANEQFF,TGTGCCAGCAGCTTATCACTAGCGAATGAGCAGTTCTTC
TRBV12-5,NA,TRBJ1-2,NA,CASGPRSGDGYTF,TGTGCTAGTGGCCCCCGCTCCGGGGATGGCTACACCTTC
TRBV19,NA,TRBJ2-6,NA,CASSIMRLGANVLTF,TGTGCCAGTAGTATCATGAGGCTCGGGGCCAACGTCCTGACTTTC
TRBV12-3/TRBV12-4,NA,TRBJ1-1,TRBD1,CASSWVGGEAFF,TGTGCCAGCAGTTGGGTAGGGGGCGAAGCTTTCTTT
TRBV12-3/TRBV12-4,NA,TRBJ1-1,NA,CASNSGNTEAFF,TGTGCCAGCAATTCGGGGAACACTGAAGCTTTCTTT
TRBV2,NA,TRBJ1-5,NA,CASSGLLSNQPQHF,TGTGCCAGCAGTGGGCTCCTCAGCAATCAGCCCCAGCATTTT
TRBV28,NA,TRBJ1-2,NA,CASSPLGPYGYTF,TGTGCCAGCAGTCCCCTCGGGCCCTATGGCTACACCTTC
TRBV2,NA,TRBJ1-4,NA,CAIGGQLNEKLFF,TGTGCCATCGGTGGACAGCTTAATGAAAAACTGTTTTTT
TRBV6-2/TRBV6-3,NA,TRBJ1-1,NA,CASSFVGGTEAFF,TGTGCCAGCAGTTTTGTAGGGGGGACTGAAGCTTTCTTT
TRBV11-2,once,TRBJ2-1,NA,CASSLEVLTSYNEQFF,TGTGCCAGCAGCTTAGAAGTGCTTACATCCTACAATGAGCAGTTCTTC
TRBV7-6,NA,TRBJ2-3,NA,CASSLRDTQYF,TGTGCCAGCAGCTTGAGGGATACGCAGTATTTT
TRBV9,NA,TRBJ2-5,NA,CASSVEAGRETQYF,TGTGCCAGCAGCGTAGAGGCAGGGAGGGAGACCCAGTACTTC
TRBV19,NA,TRBJ2-1,NA,CASRDEQFF,TGTGCCAGTAGGGATGAGCAGTTCTTC
TRBV7-2,NA,TRBJ2-5,TRBD2,CASSLGSGGGPGETQYF,TGTGCCAGCAGCTTAGGATCCGGCGGGGGGCCCGGAGAGACCCAGTACTTC
TRBV6-2/TRBV6-3,NA,TRBJ1-2,TRBD1,CASSYYSRGRSYGYTF,TGTGCCAGCAGTTACTATTCGAGGGGGCGCAGCTATGGCTACACCTTC
TRBV4-1,NA,TRBJ1-1,NA,CASSQGRRNTEAFF,TGCGCCAGCAGCCAAGGACGAAGGAACACTGAAGCTTTCTTT
TRBV19,NA,TRBJ2-3,NA,CASSPRGTDTQYF,TGTGCCAGTAGCCCGAGGGGCACAGATACGCAGTATTTT
TRBV6-2/TRBV6-3,NA,TRBJ1-1,NA,CASSYPAMNTEAFF,TGTGCCAGCAGTTACCCGGCCATGAACACTGAAGCTTTCTTT